The next 10 T cell receptor beta chains were all read from a single sample in a study of blood T cell repertoires in COVID-19. The assay was immunoSEQ multiplex PCR, and TCRdb's table has in-frame clones only and misses some. The table records some 6,700 clones, 88% of them present only once. Sequenced material: peripheral blood. These receptors were collected from a human donor in a cohort sampled during active COVID-19.

This clone was seen just once. This chain uses TRBV5-1 with TRBJ1-4, with no clear D. The germline CDR1 and CDR2 sequences are SGHRS and YFSETQ. The CDR3 sequence is 13 residues long. V shed 5 bases and J shed 4 bases, with 9 bases lying between them. CDR3 in amino acids: CASRRADNEKLFF. The CDR3 bases are TGCGCCAGCAGGCGGGCAGATAATGAAAAACTGTTTTTT.

The rearrangement uses TRBV5-4 and TRBJ1-2; 7 bases align to TRBD1. The CDR3 runs 13 residues. V shed 0 bases and J 8 bases; nucleotides not matched to a gene: 4. Germline values: CDR1 SGHNT, CDR2 YYREEE (reference sequence). DNA for the CDR3: TGTGCCAGCAGCTTGGGAGGGGGCGGAGGCTACACCTTC. It encodes CASSLGGGGGYTF.

The V call is TRBV5-1, the J call TRBJ2-5; a possible D gene is TRBD2 (6 bases). This CDR3 spans 14 amino acids. V lost 4 bases and J 4 bases, leaving 14 bases between the germline ends. CDR1 and CDR2 (germline): SGHRS, YFSETQ. The CDR3 here is CASSPGTGGETQYF. The DNA for the CDR3 is TGCGCCAGCAGCCCAGGGACTGGGGGAGAGACCCAGTACTTC.

The J gene is TRBJ2-7, the V gene TRBV14, with D possibly TRBD2 on 5 matching bases. V was shortened by 3 bases and J by 3 bases, with 15 bases between the two germline ends. Germline CDR1 SGHDN, CDR2 FVKESK. The CDR3 totals 15 residues. The CDR3 DNA follows: TGTGCCAGCAGCCAGGAGGTCGCCAGGAACTACGAGCAGTACTTC. It is translated as CASSQEVARNYEQYF.

This clone was detected only once. V gene TRBV19 combines with J gene TRBJ1-1; D gene uncertain. The germline CDR1 and CDR2 sequences are LNHDA and SQIVND (reference sequence). Trimming stripped 6 bases from V and 4 bases from J, with 9 bases between. The length of the CDR3 is 12 residues. CDR3 amino acids: CASSFSGTEAFF. CDR3 DNA sequence: TGTGCCAGTAGCTTCAGTGGCACTGAAGCTTTCTTT. Looking up the rest from reference TRBV19 and TRBJ1-1 gives the full variable domain: DGGITQSPKYLFRKEGQNVTLSCEQNLNHDAMYWYRQDPGQGLRLIYYSQIVNDFQKGDIAEGYSVSREKKESFPLTVTSAQKNPTAFYLCASSFSGTEAFFGQGTRLTVV.

V is TRBV24-1 and J is TRBJ2-3, with 10 nucleotides matching TRBD2. The length of the CDR3 is 17 residues. Germline V gene sequence: CDR1 KGHDR, CDR2 SFDVKD. The V and J ends lost 7 bases and 4 bases, in that order; junction bases with no gene match: 13. CDR3 loop: CATSDKILAGVADTQYF. The CDR3 DNA is TGTGCCACCAGCGATAAGATCCTAGCGGGAGTAGCAGATACGCAGTATTTT.

The chain carries TRBV5-1 and TRBJ2-3; TRBD2 is a possible D gene (6 bases). V was trimmed by 0 bases and J by 3 bases, leaving 11 bases between them. The CDR3 is 15 amino acids. Germline CDR1 reads SGHRS; CDR2 reads YFSETQ. CDR3 protein: CASSLVGGETDTQYF. The CDR3 DNA reads as TGCGCCAGCAGCTTGGTTGGAGGGGAAACAGATACGCAGTATTTT.

CDR3 loop: CATSVASGGAPNTGELFF. CDR3 coding DNA: TGTGCCACCAGTGTAGCTAGCGGGGGGGCCCCGAACACCGGGGAGCTGTTTTTT. The V call is TRBV24-1, the J call TRBJ2-2; 12 bases are shared with TRBD2. Germline loops: CDR1 KGHDR, CDR2 SFDVKD. V gave up 5 bases and J gave up 0 bases; unmatched junction bases: 6. CDR3 length equals 18 residues.

The sample holds a few counts of this clone. The gene calls are TRBV6-4 and TRBJ1-5, with D unclear. The CDR3 contains 13 residues. The germline V gene has CDR1 MRHNA and CDR2 SNTAGT. V dropped 4 bases and J dropped 4 bases, with 8 bases sitting between them. This CDR3 reads CASSGRDNQPQHF. The CDR3 region has the DNA TGTGCCAGCAGTGGCCGGGATAATCAGCCCCAGCATTTT.

The genes are TRBV11-2 and TRBJ2-1, with TRBD2 matching over 11 bases. The CDR3 consists of 14 residues. Per germline, CDR1 SGHAT and CDR2 FQNNGV. V was pared by 6 bases and J by 8 bases, with 6 bases of the junction left unmatched. CDR3 sequence reads: CASRGGTSGHEQFF. The CDR3 DNA is TGTGCCAGCAGGGGGGGGACTAGCGGACATGAGCAGTTCTTC.